This T cell receptor beta chain was obtained from a study of type 1 and type 2 diabetes patients. Amplification started from genomic DNA. A primer set of 30 forward and 13 reverse primers amplified the CDR3. TCRdb analysed the multiplex PCR reads with MiXCR anew, one entry per CDR3 protein. The sample has 250,000 or so distinct CDR3 sequences; roughly 48% are singletons. The sequencing sample was made of peripheral blood mononuclear cells (PBMCs). The TCR originated in a man between 18 and 29 years old with type 2 diabetes.

CDR3 loop: CASSFDRAGYGYTF. For the CDR3, the DNA is TGCGCCAGCAGCTTCGACAGGGCGGGCTATGGCTACACCTTC. The J gene is TRBJ1-2, the V gene TRBV5-1, with 7 bases aligning to TRBD1. Trimming took 2 bases from V and 4 from J; bases not matched to a gene: 5. Germline CDR1 SGHRS, CDR2 YFSETQ. This CDR3 region has 14 residues. Variable domain in full (rest from reference TRBV5-1 and TRBJ1-2): KAGVTQTPRYLIKTRGQQVTLSCSPISGHRSVSWYQQTPGQGLQFLFEYFSETQRNKGNFPGRFSGRQFSNSRSEMNVSTLELGDSALYLCASSFDRAGYGYTFGSGTRLTVV.